One sample yielded the 26 T cell receptor beta chains listed below, sequenced in a study of T cell responses to AZD1222 COVID-19 vaccine. Data came from immunoSEQ multiplex PCR; TCRdb stores just in-frame clones and leaves some out. Among about 120,000 clones, around 91% were seen once, and the ten largest hold approximately 3.3%. This specimen consisted of peripheral blood, obtained on day 0 of AZD1222 vaccination. The receptors here all came from an adult in good health.

The chain uses TRBV9 and TRBJ2-6; weak D call: TRBD2 (6 bases). Germline CDR1 is SGDLS and CDR2 is YYNGEE. CDR3 length: 18 amino acids. Deletions cut 0 bases from V and 0 bases from J, with 13 bases between. The CDR3 region is CASSVVPGVNSGANVLTF. The CDR3 DNA follows: TGTGCCAGCAGCGTAGTTCCGGGGGTGAACTCTGGGGCCAACGTCCTGACTTTC.

The chain employs TRBV9 and TRBJ2-3, with D possibly being TRBD1 (6 bases). This CDR3 is 15 amino acids long. Trimming shortened V by 0 bases and J by 4 bases, and 12 bases separated the two germline ends. From germline, CDR1 is SGDLS and CDR2 YYNGEE. The CDR3 DNA is TGTGCCAGCAGCGTAGGGGCGAAGGGGGCAGATACGCAGTATTTT. Residues: CASSVGAKGADTQYF. Complete variable domain (other parts from reference TRBV9 and TRBJ2-3): DSGVTQTPKHLITATGQRVTLRCSPRSGDLSVYWYQQSLDQGLQFLIQYYNGEERAKGNILERFSAQQFPDLHSELNLSSLELGDSALYFCASSVGAKGADTQYFGPGTRLTVL.

The chain couples TRBV7-2 to TRBJ2-5; 8 bases fit TRBD2. Trimming removed 3 bases from V and 0 bases from J; junction bases left unmatched: 6. The CDR3 is 16 amino acids. Germline V gene lookup returns CDR1 SGHTA and CDR2 FQGNSA. In DNA, the CDR3 is TGTGCCAGCAGCTTCGACCGGGGGGGGTACCAAGAGACCCAGTACTTC. This translates into CASSFDRGGYQETQYF.

The rearrangement joins TRBV7-3 to TRBJ2-1; no definite D call. Trimming pared 2 bases from V and 0 bases from J, leaving 8 bases between. The CDR3 sequence is 15 residues long. Germline assignment: CDR1 SGHTA and CDR2 FQGTGA. This chain's CDR3 is CASSLLQSSYNEQFF. Written as DNA, the CDR3 is TGTGCCAGCAGCTTATTACAGAGCTCCTACAATGAGCAGTTCTTC.

CDR3 residues: CASSVQQVIIDEQFF. CDR3 coding DNA: TGTGCCAGCAGCGTCCAACAGGTGATTATCGATGAGCAGTTCTTC. The genes are TRBV9 and TRBJ2-1, with TRBD1 as a possible D gene (5 bases). CDR3 length: 15 amino acids. Germline CDR1 reads SGDLS; CDR2 reads YYNGEE. Trimming cost V 2 bases and J 8 bases, with 17 bases left between them.

CDR3 sequence: CASSTGTGALEYAGSYGYTF. Written as DNA, the CDR3 is TGCGCCAGCAGCACCGGGACAGGGGCTCTTGAATACGCTGGAAGCTATGGCTACACCTTC. The chain employs TRBV5-1 and TRBJ1-2; TRBD1 matches at 10 bases. V trimming: 4 bases; J trimming: 4 bases; junction bases outside the gene matches: 22. The CDR3 covers 20 residues. From germline, CDR1 is SGHRS and CDR2 YFSETQ.

The chain carries TRBV18 and TRBJ2-2; TRBD1 matches 10 bases. CDR1 and CDR2 from the germline V gene are KGHSH and LQKENI. V lost 3 bases, J lost 3 bases, and 4 bases stayed unmatched. The CDR3 covers 16 residues. The CDR3 nucleotides read TGTGCCAGCTCACCCCGACAGGGGGCGGACACCGGGGAGCTGTTTTTT. Protein: CASSPRQGADTGELFF.

CDR3 sequence reads: CSAGQGGEAFF. In nucleotides, the CDR3 is TGCAGCGCAGGACAGGGAGGTGAAGCTTTCTTT. This rearrangement joins TRBV29-1 to TRBJ1-1, with 8 bases aligning to TRBD1. The junction had 5 bases not matched to a gene; V was cut back by 7 bases and J by 7 bases. This CDR3 region has 11 residues. Germline V gene data show CDR1 as SQVTM and CDR2 as ANQGSEA.

The rearrangement uses TRBV15 and TRBJ2-3; 8 bases are a match to TRBD1. In germline, CDR1 is LNHNV, CDR2 YYDKDF (reference sequence). The length of the CDR3 is 14 residues. Trimming removed 2 bases from V and 2 bases from J; junction bases left unmatched: 0. CDR3 in amino acids: CATSRQGATDTQYF. Written as DNA, the CDR3 is TGTGCCACCAGCAGACAGGGGGCCACAGATACGCAGTATTTT.

The V gene is TRBV2, the J gene TRBJ2-7, with D possibly being TRBD1 or TRBD2 (5 bases each). The CDR3 totals 13 residues. CDR1 and CDR2 from the germline V gene are SNHLY and FYNNEI. Trimming removed 7 bases at V and 3 bases at J, with 13 bases between. CDR3 residues: CASTRDGDYEQYF. The DNA for the CDR3 is TGTGCCAGCACCCGGGACGGGGACTACGAGCAGTACTTC.

This clone was recorded a few times. CDR3 nucleotide sequence: TGTGCCAGCAGCCCCCAGGGGCCGTATAGCAATCAGCCCCAGCATTTT. It yields the protein CASSPQGPYSNQPQHF. The chain uses TRBV21-1 and TRBJ1-5; TRBD1, the table's D call, was not compared with the DNA. TRBV21-1 is a documented pseudogene. The CDR3 is 16 residues long.

The chain couples TRBV4-2 to TRBJ2-3, with a weak D call TRBD2 (5 bases). V lost 1 base, J lost 2 bases, and 13 bases lay in between. Germline CDR1 and CDR2: LGHNA and YNFKEQ. This CDR3 is 16 amino acids long. CDR3 DNA sequence: TGTGCCAGCAGCCAAGTTAGGACTGGAAACACAGATACGCAGTATTTT. This sequence encodes CASSQVRTGNTDTQYF.

The chain joins TRBV24-1 to TRBJ1-2; 10 nucleotides align to TRBD1. The CDR3 spans 16 residues. The germline V gene encodes CDR1 KGHDR and CDR2 SFDVKD. Trimming cost V 3 bases and J 7 bases; bases outside gene matches: 10. CDR3 nucleotide sequence: TGTGCCACCAGTGATCGCTCGGGACAGGGGATAGGTGGCTACACCTTC. Its translation is CATSDRSGQGIGGYTF.

A single count supports this clone. J is TRBJ1-2 and V is TRBV7-8; D perhaps matches TRBD1 (5 bases). CDR3 length: 13 residues. The V gene lost 5 bases and the J gene lost 8 bases, with 15 bases spanning the gap. CDR1 SGHVS and CDR2 FQNEAQ come from the germline V gene. The CDR3 DNA follows: TGTGCCAGCAGCACCCTCTTGGGGGGGGGCTACACCTTC. Amino acid sequence: CASSTLLGGGYTF.

The V and J genes are TRBV2 and TRBJ2-5, with D uncertain. Looked up from germline, CDR1 is SNHLY and CDR2 is FYNNEI. The CDR3 runs to 14 residues. V shed 4 bases and J shed 2 bases, with 11 bases lying between them. CDR3: CASSAGVYQETQYF. CDR3 DNA sequence: TGTGCCAGCAGTGCAGGAGTTTATCAAGAGACCCAGTACTTC.

For the CDR3, the DNA is TGTGCCAGCAGTTCCCCTAGGAAGGGGGCTCGATATGGCTACACCTTC. This gives the protein CASSSPRKGARYGYTF. The rearrangement links TRBV6-5 to TRBJ1-2; TRBD1 matches 7 bases. V trimming: 4 bases; J trimming: 5 bases; junction bases outside the gene matches: 13. From germline, CDR1 is MNHEY and CDR2 SVGAGI. CDR3 size: 16 residues.

This clone was detected once. Written as DNA, the CDR3 is TGTGCCAGCAGTGAAACCTTCGGACCCCTTGGTAAAGGAAACACCATATATTTT. Amino acid sequence: CASSETFGPLGKGNTIYF. This chain connects TRBV6-4 to TRBJ1-3; D remains ambiguous. From germline, CDR1 is MRHNA and CDR2 SNTAGT. This CDR3 spans 18 amino acids. Trimming cost V 3 bases and J 4 bases, with 22 bases left between them.

The V and J genes are TRBV27 and TRBJ1-5, with 8 bases aligning to TRBD1. Germline assignment: CDR1 MNHEY and CDR2 SMNVEV (reference sequence). V was clipped by 4 bases and J by 6 bases; unmatched bases: 11. This CDR3 region has 16 residues. CDR3 residues: CASSSSSSGGSQPQHF. The CDR3 nucleotides read TGTGCCAGCAGTTCGTCGTCCTCAGGGGGCAGTCAGCCCCAGCATTTT.

The J gene is TRBJ1-5, the V gene TRBV5-4; D is unclear. V was pared by 2 bases and J by 1 base, with 10 bases between. The V gene's germline CDR1 is SGHNT and CDR2 YYREEE (reference sequence). The CDR3 has 15 amino acids. The DNA for the CDR3 is TGTGCCAGCAGCTTAGGAGGGATAAGCAATCAGCCCCAGCATTTT. It specifies CASSLGGISNQPQHF.

The V call is TRBV12-3 or TRBV12-4, the J call TRBJ2-7; no clear D. The CDR3 has 13 amino acids. The germline V and J ends were trimmed by 6 bases and 3 bases, with 12 bases remaining between them. CDR3 sequence: CASSPGPGYEQYF. In DNA form, the CDR3 reads TGTGCCAGCAGCCCCGGCCCCGGCTACGAGCAGTACTTC.

J is TRBJ2-5 and V is TRBV24-1; weak D call: TRBD1 (6 bases). Trimming cost V 1 base and J 5 bases, with 13 bases left between them. The length of the CDR3 is 15 residues. CDR1 is KGHDR and CDR2 is SFDVKD in the germline V gene. The CDR3 DNA follows: TGTGCCACCAGTGATTTTGTTCAGGGGCGGGAGACCCAGTACTTC. Residues: CATSDFVQGRETQYF.

The chain employs TRBV5-6 and TRBJ1-3, with D hard to call. There are 17 residues in the CDR3. The germline V and J ends were trimmed by 1 base and 0 bases, with 14 bases remaining between them. Germline assignment: CDR1 SGHDT and CDR2 YYEEEE. Here the CDR3 reads CASSLMDPFSSGNTIYF. The DNA of the CDR3 is TGTGCCAGCAGCTTGATGGACCCCTTTAGCTCTGGAAACACCATATATTTT.

This clone was found once. This chain connects TRBV4-2 to TRBJ2-1, with TRBD2 identical over 9 bases. This CDR3 region has 16 residues. Unmatched junction bases numbered 6, after V lost 0 bases and J lost 6 bases. CDR1 and CDR2 (germline): LGHNA, YNFKEQ. The CDR3 nucleotides are TGTGCCAGCAGCCAAGATGGAGCGGGAGGTGGCAATGAGCAGTTCTTC. This encodes CASSQDGAGGGNEQFF.

The rearrangement uses TRBV6-2 or TRBV6-3 and TRBJ1-5, with unresolved D. V gave up 2 bases and J gave up 1 base, with 18 bases separating them. The CDR3 is 18 amino acids. Germline values: CDR1 MNHEY, CDR2 SVGEGT. CDR3 amino acids: CASSYPDRTFGSNQPQHF. The CDR3 DNA reads TGTGCCAGCAGTTACCCGGACCGGACGTTCGGGAGCAATCAGCCCCAGCATTTT.

The chain uses TRBV15 and TRBJ2-7; D might be TRBD1 (6 bases). V gave up 1 base and J gave up 3 bases, with 13 bases separating them. Germline lookup yields CDR1 LNHNV and CDR2 YYDKDF (reference sequence). The CDR3 is 15 residues long. CDR3 region: CATSRVQGRGYEQYF. The CDR3 coding sequence is TGTGCCACCAGCAGAGTACAGGGCCGGGGCTACGAGCAGTACTTC.

The genes are TRBV24-1 and TRBJ2-1; unclear D gene. V shed 9 bases and J shed 8 bases, with 22 bases lying between them. Germline V gene data show CDR1 as KGHDR and CDR2 as SFDVKD. This CDR3 spans 15 amino acids. CDR3 sequence: CATRLERRSGDEQFF. CDR3 coding DNA: TGTGCCACCCGCCTCGAGCGCCGGAGTGGAGATGAGCAGTTCTTC.